This T cell receptor beta chain emerged from a study of blood T cells in healthy people across ages. The authors ran a second PCR of roughly 7 to 11 cycles using a sample-barcoded 5' primer and a J-beta primer mix. TCRdb ran MiXCR on the 5' RACE reads and lists one entry per CDR3 protein. This sample has approximately 810,000 distinct CDR3 sequences, with more than 25% found just once. Germline V gives CDR1 SEHNR, CDR2 FQNEAQ (reference sequence). The CDR3 sequence is 14 residues long. Deletions cut 6 bases from V and 0 bases from J, with 11 bases between. This clonotype was counted a few times. The TCR was taken from a woman of 80 years or more in good health. This rearrangement joins TRBV7-9 to TRBJ1-1; D perhaps matches TRBD1 (6 bases). The specimen sequenced was blood. The DNA for the CDR3 is TGTGCCAGCAGGGGCGACAGGATGAACACTGAAGCTTTCTTT. Translated, it gives CASRGDRMNTEAFF.